These T cell receptor beta chains were read from a single sample in a study of T cells after yellow fever vaccination. TCRdb ran MiXCR on the 5' RACE reads and lists one entry per CDR3 protein. The data hold around 330,000 distinct CDR3 sequences, with roughly 3.5% observed a single time. The source material was PBMCs, sampled on the day of the yellow fever booster vaccination. The receptor source for this set is a young man who received the YFV17D yellow fever vaccine. The CDR3 runs from the conserved cysteine through the conserved F or W. The D gene is left open where the match is weak. Clone size is stated in some rows and not others, as once, few, many or a class when expanded.

J	V	D	size	DNA	CDR3
TRBJ1-2	TRBV20-1	.	many	TGCAGTGCTAGAAAACCCTATGGCTACACCTTC	CSARKPYGYTF
TRBJ1-5	TRBV7-9	.	many	TGTGCCAGCAGCTTAGGCGGGGCGATGAGCAATCAGCCCCAGCATTTT	CASSLGGAMSNQPQHF
TRBJ1-2	TRBV9	.	.	TGTGCCAGCAGCGTAGCGGGCAGTACTAACTATGGCTACACCTTC	CASSVAGSTNYGYTF
TRBJ1-3	TRBV5-1	.	few	TGCGCCAGCAGCTTGTCTCAGACTGGAAACACCATATATTTT	CASSLSQTGNTIYF
TRBJ2-1	TRBV7-9	TRBD2	many	TGTGCCAGCAGCTCCCGTATTCCTAGCGGTGATGAGCAGTTCTTC	CASSSRIPSGDEQFF
TRBJ1-2	TRBV7-2	TRBD1	few	TGTGCCAGCAGCGAGCAGGGGGGGAATGGCTACACCTTC	CASSEQGGNGYTF
TRBJ1-2	TRBV4-3	.	few	TGCGCCAGCAGCCAAGAGGTCAGGTCAAGCTATGGCTACACCTTC	CASSQEVRSSYGYTF
TRBJ2-3	TRBV5-4	TRBD2	.	TGTGCCAGCCGACCTCCAGAGCGGGGGTCAGATACGCAGTATTTT	CASRPPERGSDTQYF
TRBJ2-7	TRBV10-3	.	many	TGTGCCATCAGTAGAGAAGACTTAACCTACGAGCAGTACTTC	CAISREDLTYEQYF
TRBJ2-1	TRBV12-5	TRBD1	.	TGTGCTAGCCAAACAGGGGGCAATGAGCAGTTCTTC	CASQTGGNEQFF
TRBJ2-1	TRBV5-1	TRBD2	many	TGCGCCAGCAGTCCCGGCGGGGGGCTTTGGGATGAGCAGTTCTTC	CASSPGGGLWDEQFF